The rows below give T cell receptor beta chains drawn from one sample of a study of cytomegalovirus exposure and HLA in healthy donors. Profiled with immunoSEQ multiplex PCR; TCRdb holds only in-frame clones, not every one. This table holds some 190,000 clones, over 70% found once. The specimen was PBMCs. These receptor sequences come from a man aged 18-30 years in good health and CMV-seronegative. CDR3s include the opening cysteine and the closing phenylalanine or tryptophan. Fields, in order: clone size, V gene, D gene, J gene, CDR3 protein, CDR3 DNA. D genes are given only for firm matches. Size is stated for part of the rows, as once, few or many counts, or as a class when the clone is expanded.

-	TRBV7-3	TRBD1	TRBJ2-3	CASSRKSSGTGGTDTQYF	TGTGCCAGCAGTCGAAAGTCCTCCGGGACAGGGGGCACAGATACGCAGTATTTT
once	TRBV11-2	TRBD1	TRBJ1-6	CASSPGGPSLHF	TGTGCCAGCAGCCCAGGGGGGCCCTCCCTCCACTTT
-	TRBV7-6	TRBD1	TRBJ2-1	CASSLRTGPNEQFF	TGTGCCAGCAGCCTCCGGACAGGGCCCAATGAGCAGTTCTTC
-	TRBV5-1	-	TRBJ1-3	CASSLGDPSGDTIYF	TGCGCCAGCAGCCTGGGTGACCCCTCCGGAGACACCATATATTTT
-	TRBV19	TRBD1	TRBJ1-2	CASSAYGQDYGYTF	TGTGCCAGTAGTGCCTATGGACAGGACTATGGCTACACCTTC
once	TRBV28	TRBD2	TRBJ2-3	CASSYGLVSTDTQYF	TGTGCCAGCAGTTACGGACTAGTCAGCACAGATACGCAGTATTTT
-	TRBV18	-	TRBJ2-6	CASSPGGANVLTF	TGTGCCAGCTCACCGGGCGGGGCCAACGTCCTGACTTTC
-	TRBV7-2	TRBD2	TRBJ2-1	CASSLTAGAASSYNEQFF	TGTGCCAGCAGCTTGACAGCGGGAGCGGCGAGCTCCTACAATGAGCAGTTCTTC
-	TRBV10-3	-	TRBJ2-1	CAISRGSYNEQFF	TGTGCCATCAGTCGGGGCTCCTACAATGAGCAGTTCTTC
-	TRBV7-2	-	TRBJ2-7	CASSRQDFSGYEQYF	TGTGCCAGCAGCCGACAAGACTTTAGCGGCTACGAGCAGTACTTC
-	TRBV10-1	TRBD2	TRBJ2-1	CASSPRVAGGQYNEQFF	TGCGCCAGCAGTCCTAGAGTAGCGGGGGGACAATACAATGAGCAGTTCTTC
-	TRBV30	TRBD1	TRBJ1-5	CAWGEKGTGRNQPQHF	TGTGCCTGGGGGGAGAAGGGGACAGGCAGAAATCAGCCCCAGCATTTT
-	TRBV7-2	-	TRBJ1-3	CASTPQGPRAGNTIYF	TGTGCCAGCACTCCCCAGGGCCCTAGAGCTGGAAACACCATATATTTT
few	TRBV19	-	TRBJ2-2	CASSVQGTGELFF	TGTGCCAGTAGTGTACAGGGCACCGGGGAGCTGTTTTTT
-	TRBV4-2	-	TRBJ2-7	CASSQDRGWEQYF	TGTGCCAGCAGCCAAGATCGCGGGTGGGAGCAGTACTTC
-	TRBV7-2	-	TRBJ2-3	CASSSGGYTDTQYF	TGTGCCAGCAGCTCAGGTGGATACACAGATACGCAGTATTTT
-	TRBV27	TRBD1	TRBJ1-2	CASSGTDRGGYTF	TGTGCCAGCAGTGGGACGGACAGGGGGGGCTACACCTTC
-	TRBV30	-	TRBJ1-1	CASQWRGRMNTEAFF	TGTGCCTCCCAATGGAGGGGACGCATGAACACTGAAGCTTTCTTT
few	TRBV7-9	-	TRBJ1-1	CSSSPISGLSKGTEAFF	TGTTCCAGCAGCCCCATTTCGGGACTCAGCAAGGGCACTGAAGCTTTCTTT
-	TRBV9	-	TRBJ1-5	CASSVEGGNQPQHF	TGTGCCAGCAGCGTAGAAGGGGGCAATCAGCCCCAGCATTTT
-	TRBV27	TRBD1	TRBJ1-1	CASSTRQGVTTEAFF	TGTGCCAGCAGTACGAGACAGGGGGTAACCACTGAAGCTTTCTTT
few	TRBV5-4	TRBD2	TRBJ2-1	CASSLGTSGGPYNEQFF	TGTGCCAGCAGCTTGGGGACTAGCGGGGGCCCCTACAATGAGCAGTTCTTC
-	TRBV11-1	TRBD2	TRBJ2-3	CASSSPRRTSNTDTQYF	TGTGCCAGCAGCTCGCCTCGCCGGACTAGCAACACAGATACGCAGTATTTT
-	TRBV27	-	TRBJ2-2	CASRTRGTGELFF	TGTGCCAGCAGGACCCGGGGCACCGGGGAGCTGTTTTTT
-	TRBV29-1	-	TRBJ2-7	CSVESDPYEQYF	TGCAGCGTTGAAAGCGACCCCTACGAGCAGTACTTC
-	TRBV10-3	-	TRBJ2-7	CAISEGGGEQYF	TGTGCCATCAGTGAGGGGGGCGGGGAGCAGTACTTC
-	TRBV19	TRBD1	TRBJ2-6	CASSNQGAGANVLTF	TGTGCCAGTAGTAACCAGGGGGCTGGGGCCAACGTCCTGACTTTC
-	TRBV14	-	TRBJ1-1	CASSRVGGLNTEAFF	TGTGCCAGCAGCCGCGTTGGCGGGCTGAACACTGAAGCTTTCTTT
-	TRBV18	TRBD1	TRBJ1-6	CASSRDRSNSPLHF	TGTGCCAGCTCCAGGGACAGAAGTAATTCACCCCTCCACTTT
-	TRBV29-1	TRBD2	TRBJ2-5	CSVENPPGGKQETQYF	TGCAGCGTTGAAAATCCCCCGGGAGGGAAACAAGAGACCCAGTACTTC
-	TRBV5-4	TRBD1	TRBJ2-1	CASQDTQGRGNEQFF	TGTGCCAGCCAAGATACACAGGGGCGAGGGAATGAGCAGTTCTTC
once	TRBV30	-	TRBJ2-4	CAWSFQGGFKNIQYF	TGTGCCTGGAGTTTTCAAGGGGGTTTCAAAAACATTCAGTACTTC
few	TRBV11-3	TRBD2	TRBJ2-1	CASSLGGRTSHGGNEQFF	TGTGCCAGCAGCTTAGGGGGCCGAACATCTCACGGGGGGAATGAGCAGTTCTTC
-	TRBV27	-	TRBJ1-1	CASSLAVFTEAFF	TGTGCCAGCAGCCTCGCGGTTTTCACTGAAGCTTTCTTT
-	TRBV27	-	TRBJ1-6	CASSSRGGGRDSPLHF	TGTGCCAGCAGTTCCAGGGGTGGGGGGAGGGATTCACCCCTCCACTTT
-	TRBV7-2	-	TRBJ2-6	CASSLAGSGANVLTF	TGTGCCAGCAGCTTAGCTGGGAGCGGGGCCAACGTCCTGACTTTC
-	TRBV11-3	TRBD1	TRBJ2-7	CASSPLTGTGSSYEQYF	TGTGCCAGCAGCCCACTTACCGGGACAGGGAGCTCCTACGAGCAGTACTTC
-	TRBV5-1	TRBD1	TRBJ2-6	CASSRDSFSGANVLTF	TGCGCCAGCAGCCGGGACAGCTTCTCTGGGGCCAACGTCCTGACTTTC
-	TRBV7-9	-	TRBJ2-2	CSSSSGPPSRTRGTGELFF	TGTTCCAGCAGCTCAGGACCGCCTAGCCGAACCCGAGGCACCGGGGAGCTGTTTTTT
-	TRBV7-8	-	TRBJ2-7	CASSPFYEQYF	TGTGCCAGCAGCCCATTCTACGAGCAGTACTTC
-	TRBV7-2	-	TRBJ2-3	CASSVPPRQGSDTQYF	TGTGCCAGCAGCGTTCCCCCCCGTCAGGGGTCAGATACGCAGTATTTT
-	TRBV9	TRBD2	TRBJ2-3	CASSARTSGGVSTDTQYF	TGTGCCAGCAGCGCTCGGACTAGCGGGGGGGTTAGCACAGATACGCAGTATTTT
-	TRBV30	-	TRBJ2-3	CAWSAGSPPDTQYF	TGTGCCTGGAGTGCCGGGAGTCCCCCAGATACGCAGTATTTT
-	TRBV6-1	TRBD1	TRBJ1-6	CASSARPGQGDSPLHF	TGTGCCAGCAGTGCCAGGCCGGGACAGGGTGATTCACCCCTCCACTTT
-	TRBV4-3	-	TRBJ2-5	CASSRLMSEKETQYF	TGCGCCAGCAGCCGGTTGATGAGCGAGAAAGAGACCCAGTACTTC
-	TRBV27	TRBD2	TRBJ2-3	CASSLLGRADTQYF	TGTGCCAGCAGTTTATTGGGGAGGGCAGATACGCAGTATTTT
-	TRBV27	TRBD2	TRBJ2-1	CASSLFSGGGNEQFF	TGTGCCAGCAGTTTATTCAGCGGGGGGGGCAATGAGCAGTTCTTC
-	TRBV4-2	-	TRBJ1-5	CASSQDLPATGDQPQHF	TGTGCCAGCAGCCAAGATTTGCCCGCCACGGGGGATCAGCCCCAGCATTTT
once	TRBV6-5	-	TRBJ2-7	CASSYGVLWPGEQYF	TGTGCCAGCAGTTATGGTGTTCTATGGCCGGGCGAGCAGTACTTC
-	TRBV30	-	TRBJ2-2	CAWMAGTGVGGELFF	TGTGCCTGGATGGCCGGGACTGGGGTTGGAGGGGAGCTGTTTTTT
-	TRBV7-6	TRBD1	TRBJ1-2	CASSGGGQADGYTF	TGTGCCAGCAGCGGTGGGGGACAGGCAGACGGCTACACCTTC
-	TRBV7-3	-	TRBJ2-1	CASSLSASEQFF	TGTGCCAGCAGCTTAAGCGCATCCGAGCAGTTCTTC
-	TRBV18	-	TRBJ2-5	CASSAARGQETQYF	TGTGCCAGCTCAGCCGCGAGGGGGCAAGAGACCCAGTACTTC